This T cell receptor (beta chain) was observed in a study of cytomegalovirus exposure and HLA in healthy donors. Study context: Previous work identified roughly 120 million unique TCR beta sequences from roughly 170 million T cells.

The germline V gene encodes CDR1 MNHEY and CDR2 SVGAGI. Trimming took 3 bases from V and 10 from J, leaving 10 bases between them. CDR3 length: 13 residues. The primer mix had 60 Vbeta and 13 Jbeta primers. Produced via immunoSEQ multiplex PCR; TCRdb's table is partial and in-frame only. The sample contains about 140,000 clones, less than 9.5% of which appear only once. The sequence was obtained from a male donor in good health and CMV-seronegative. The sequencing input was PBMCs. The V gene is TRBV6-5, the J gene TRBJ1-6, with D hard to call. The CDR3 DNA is TGTGCCAGCAGTTATCGGGCGGGCTCACCCCTCCACTTT. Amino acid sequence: CASSYRAGSPLHF.